This TCR beta chain stems from a study of molecular identifiers for immune sequencing clone quantification. In its sample, this clonotype was seen many times. Germline lookup yields CDR1 SGHAT and CDR2 FQNNGV. The germline V and J ends were trimmed by 3 bases and 2 bases, with 11 bases remaining between them. This CDR3 is 14 amino acids long. Each CDR3 protein is one row after TCRdb ran MiXCR on the PCR reads. Among approximately 20,000 distinct CDR3 sequences listed, about a fifth were seen once. This clonotype originated in a human donor in good health. Some libraries in this study had Jurkat cell RNA spiked in. The gene calls are TRBV11-2 and TRBJ2-7; the D call may be TRBD1 or TRBD2 (6 bases each). Material: naive CD8+ T cells from blood, with Jurkat cell RNA spiked in. Sample subset: FACS-sorted CD8+CD4-CCR7+CD45RA+ naive T cells. This CDR3 reads CASSFGGPAYEQYF. Written as DNA, the CDR3 is TGTGCCAGCAGCTTTGGGGGGCCTGCCTACGAGCAGTACTTC.